This T cell receptor beta chain was sequenced in a study of cytomegalovirus exposure and HLA in healthy donors. Regarding this clone: Its target is not known.

This CDR3 has 15 residues. In germline, CDR1 is LGHNT, CDR2 FRNRAP. The V and J ends lost 3 bases and 9 bases, in that order; junction bases with no gene match: 8. Both 60 Vbeta primers and 13 Jbeta primers went into the PCR. Clones were read by immunoSEQ multiplex PCR, and TCRdb kept only the in-frame ones, dropping some. Of 100,000 to 140,000 clones in the sample, over 75% were seen once. Points from the study as a whole: TCR beta V- and J-gene trimming, according to a later analysis, was linked to a missense DCLRE1C variant.

Input material: PBMCs. The sequence was collected from a man aged 25-45 years in good health and CMV-seronegative. The chain links TRBV12-5 to TRBJ2-1; TRBD2 matches 10 bases. CDR3 region: CASGFLASGRIEQFF. The CDR3 nucleotides read TGTGCTAGTGGTTTTCTGGCTAGCGGGAGAATTGAGCAGTTCTTC.